The T cell receptor beta chain under discussion was sequenced for a study of blood T cell repertoires in COVID-19. About the study: Material from acute and convalescent COVID-19 was sourced from the United States, Italy and Spain. PBMCs, B-cell-depleted T cells, or T cells were the source of the cDNA or gDNA that made up the material.

V was pared by 6 bases and J by 4 bases, with 8 bases between. The germline V gene encodes CDR1 MDHEN and CDR2 SYDVKM. The CDR3 is 12 amino acids. Participants, roughly 18 to 90 years old, spanned 24 US areas. Authors' processing steps: Counts of nucleated cells, estimated from reference gene primer amplification, were obtained. The assay was immunoSEQ multiplex PCR, and TCRdb's table has in-frame clones only and misses some. The V and J calls and clone size come from that table; D and trimming were worked out from the DNA. Of about 200,000 clones listed, 80% to 90% are singletons. Sequencing was performed on PBMCs or T cells enriched from blood (not recorded which). This receptor was obtained from a man between 25 and 39 years old who had recovered from COVID-19. The chain couples TRBV28 to TRBJ2-3; D is uncertain. The CDR3 DNA follows: TGTGCCAGCAGCAAGAGTGCAGATACGCAGTATTTT. Amino acid sequence: CASSKSADTQYF. Supplemented by reference TRBV28 and TRBJ2-3, the full variable domain reads DVKVTQSSRYLVKRTGEKVFLECVQDMDHENMFWYRQDPGLGLRLIYFSYDVKMKEKGDIPEGYSVSREKKERFSLILESASTNQTSMYLCASSKSADTQYFGPGTRLTVL.